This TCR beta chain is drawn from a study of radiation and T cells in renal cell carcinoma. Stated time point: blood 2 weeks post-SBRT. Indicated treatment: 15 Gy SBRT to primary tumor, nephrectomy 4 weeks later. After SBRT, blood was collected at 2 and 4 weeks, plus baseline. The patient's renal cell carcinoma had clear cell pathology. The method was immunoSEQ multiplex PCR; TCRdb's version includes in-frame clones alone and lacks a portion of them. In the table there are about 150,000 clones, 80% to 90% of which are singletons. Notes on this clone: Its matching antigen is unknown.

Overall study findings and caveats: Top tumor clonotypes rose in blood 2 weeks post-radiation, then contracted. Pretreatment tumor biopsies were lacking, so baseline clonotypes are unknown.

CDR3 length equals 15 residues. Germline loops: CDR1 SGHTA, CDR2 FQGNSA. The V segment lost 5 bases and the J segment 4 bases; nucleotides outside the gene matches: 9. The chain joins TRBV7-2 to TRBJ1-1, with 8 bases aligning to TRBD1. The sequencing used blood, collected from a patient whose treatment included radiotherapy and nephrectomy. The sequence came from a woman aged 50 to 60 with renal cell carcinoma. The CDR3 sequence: CASSLLRGTGTEAFF. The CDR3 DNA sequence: TGTGCCAGCAGCCTATTAAGAGGGACAGGCACTGAAGCTTTCTTT. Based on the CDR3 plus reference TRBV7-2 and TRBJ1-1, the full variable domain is GAGVSQSPSNKVTEKGKDVELRCDPISGHTALYWYRQSLGQGLEFLIYFQGNSAPDKSGLPSDRFSAERTGGSVSTLTIQRTQQEDSAVYLCASSLLRGTGTEAFFGQGTRLTVV.